This T cell receptor beta chain was found in a study of graft-versus-host responses after intestinal transplantation. Stimulators, around 200,000 irradiated and violet-dye-labeled cells, were plated with around 200,000 CFSE-labeled responder cells. After the reaction, proliferating CFSE-low CD3+CD4+ and CD3+CD8+ responders were sorted. This CDR3 comprises 16 residues. V was trimmed by 1 base and J by 6 bases, leaving 19 bases between them. Germline CDR1 and CDR2: MNHEY and SMNVEV (reference sequence). TCRdb's copy holds only in-frame clones and misses some; the assay was immunoSEQ multiplex PCR. The sample records 1,500 to 2,000 clones, roughly two thirds being singletons. Remarks on this clone: Other nucleotide sequences from this sample produce the same CDR3.

The sequenced sample was alloreactive CD8+ T cells from a mixed lymphocyte reaction culture, obtained before transplantation. The subset is: CFSE-low proliferating T cells sorted from roughly 6-day pre-transplant mixed lymphocyte reaction (GvH or HvG direction). The gene calls are TRBV27 and TRBJ2-7; D may match TRBD1 or TRBD2 (5 bases each). This TCR derives from a human patient who was an organ donor for intestinal transplantation. The CDR3 spells CASSLLTGPPPLEQYF. CDR3 sequence (DNA): TGTGCCAGCAGTTTATTGACGGGGCCACCACCTCTCGAGCAGTACTTC.